This entry concerns a single T cell receptor beta chain. A junction boundary mismatches the germline segment, possibly from a read error. Both RNA and DNA were isolated together from about 21-30 mg of bulk tissue that had not been sorted. CDR1 and CDR2 (germline): SGHDT, YYEEEE. This CDR3 has 15 residues. Using a constant-region primer together with ProtoScript II reverse transcriptase, TCR beta cDNA was made from 500 ng of total RNA. Construction of TCR beta libraries relied on three successive nested multiplex PCR rounds employing slightly modified ARM-PCR. The first two PCR rounds used TRBV1-TRBV30 primers with a Cbeta primer, approximately 9 cycles each. TCRdb passed the multiplex PCR reads through MiXCR, listing each CDR3 protein once. The repertoire holds approximately 100,000 distinct CDR3 sequences, with about 70% as singletons. The sample is drawn from a study of tumor-infiltrating lymphocytes in primary liver carcinoma.

V is TRBV5-6 and J is TRBJ2-3; the match to TRBD1 covers 10 bases. Material: liver tumor tissue from sampling region 2. Subset specified: tumor region T2, inferior pole. The clonotype was recovered from a woman aged 55-69 years with primary liver carcinoma and hepatitis B virus infection. The CDR3 loop is CTSSLGQGYTDTQYF. For the CDR3, the DNA is TGTACCAGCAGCCTGGGACAGGGGTACACAGATACGCAGTATTTT.